This T cell receptor (beta chain) was sequenced in a study of blood T cells in healthy people across ages. A note on this clonotype: This may stem from a read error, because a much larger clone lies one nucleotide away.

A second PCR of 7 to 11 cycles used a sample-barcoded 5' primer and a J-beta primer mix. TCRdb passed the 5' RACE reads through MiXCR, listing each CDR3 protein once. The table shows about 680,000 distinct CDR3 sequences, with 45% to 50% occurring only once. This CDR3 has 12 amino acids. The sequencing input was blood. This TCR came from a woman aged 55-70 years in good health. The chain has TRBV12-3 or TRBV12-4 and TRBJ2-1, with no clear D. CDR3 sequence: CACSINYNEQFF. The CDR3 DNA sequence: TGTGCCTGCAGCATCAATTACAATGAGCAGTTCTTC.